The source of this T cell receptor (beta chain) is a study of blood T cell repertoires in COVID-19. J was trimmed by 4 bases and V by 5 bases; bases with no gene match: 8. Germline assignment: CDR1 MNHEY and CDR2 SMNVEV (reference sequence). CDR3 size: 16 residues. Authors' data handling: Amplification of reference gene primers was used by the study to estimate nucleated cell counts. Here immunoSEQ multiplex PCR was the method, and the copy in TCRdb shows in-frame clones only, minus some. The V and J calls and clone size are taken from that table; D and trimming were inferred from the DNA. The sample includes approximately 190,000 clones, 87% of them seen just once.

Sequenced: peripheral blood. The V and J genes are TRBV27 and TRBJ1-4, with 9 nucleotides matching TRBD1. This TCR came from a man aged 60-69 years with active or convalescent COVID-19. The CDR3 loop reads CASSLTGGDLNEKLFF. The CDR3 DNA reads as TGTGCCAGCAGTCTCACAGGGGGCGACCTTAATGAAAAACTGTTTTTT. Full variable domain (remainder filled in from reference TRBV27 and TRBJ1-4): EAQVTQNPRYLITVTGKKLTVTCSQNMNHEYMSWYRQDPGLGLRQIYYSMNVEVTDKGDVPEGYKVSRKEKRNFPLILESPSPNQTSLYFCASSLTGGDLNEKLFFGSGTQLSVL.